The present T cell receptor beta chain was sequenced within a study of identical twins' blood T cells. There are 14 residues in the CDR3. V was clipped by 7 bases and J by 3 bases, with 12 bases between them. Germline V lookup: CDR1 LNHDA, CDR2 SQIVND (reference sequence). TCR cDNA libraries came from RNA via a modified published protocol. Both ends of each TCR cDNA library bore sample-specific barcodes. Authors' processing steps: Per-library CDR3 reads ranged roughly 2 to 3.6 million; clonotypes, ~95,000 to ~550,000. Using its own MiXCR run on the 5' RACE reads, TCRdb lists one record per CDR3 protein. TCRdb's processing, not the authors' own work, is the source of the V and J calls. Of 400,000 or so distinct CDR3 sequences in the sample, roughly 30% were seen once. There are a few counts of this clonotype.

The chain is built from TRBV19 and TRBJ2-2; D is perhaps TRBD2 (5 bases). Sequenced sample: PBMCs. The TCR sequence derives from a woman aged 18-49 years in good health. In DNA, the CDR3 is TGTGCCAGTAATCATCGGGAACACACCGGGGAGCTGTTTTTT. It specifies CASNHREHTGELFF.